These 29 T cell receptor beta chains were all obtained from the same sample, sequenced in a study of T cell changes during pregnancy in multiple sclerosis. Some clones are missing from TCRdb's copy, which holds only in-frame ones; the method was immunoSEQ multiplex PCR. The data hold over 100,000 clones, with more than 85% observed a single time. Specimen: peripheral blood, collected in the third trimester of pregnancy. The receptors were gathered from a female donor with multiple sclerosis, enrolled in a pregnancy study.

This rearrangement joins TRBV30 to TRBJ2-3; 12 bases map to TRBD2. Germline CDR1 GTSNPN, CDR2 SVGIG (reference sequence). This CDR3 has 14 residues. The CDR3: CAILAGGPPDTQYF. In DNA form, the CDR3 reads TGTGCTATCCTAGCGGGAGGGCCCCCAGATACGCAGTATTTT.

This chain uses TRBV10-3 with TRBJ1-1; 11 nucleotides line up with TRBD1. CDR1 and CDR2 from the germline V gene are ENHRY and SYGVKD. The CDR3 sequence is 16 residues long. With 10 bases clipped from V and 2 bases from J, the junction kept 12 bases outside the gene matches. The CDR3 DNA reads TGTGCCACCCTGCAGGGACAGGGGGAGAAAAACACTGAAGCTTTCTTT. Amino acid sequence: CATLQGQGEKNTEAFF.

The chain uses TRBV2 and TRBJ1-2; D uncertain. Germline V gene sequence: CDR1 SNHLY, CDR2 FYNNEI. V was clipped by 8 bases and J by 9 bases, with 19 bases between them. The CDR3 loop spans 13 amino acids. The CDR3 DNA reads TGTGCCAGCGATCTCGTGTCGGGGATCAGCTACACCTTC. Amino acids: CASDLVSGISYTF.

J is TRBJ2-7 and V is TRBV19; 11 bases map to TRBD2. Losses at the gene ends were 7 bases for V and 4 bases for J; bases not matched to a gene: 3. Germline loops: CDR1 LNHDA, CDR2 SQIVND (reference sequence). This CDR3 is 13 amino acids long. CDR3 coding DNA: TGTGCCAGTATGCTAGCGGGAGGTTACGAGCAGTACTTC. Amino acid sequence: CASMLAGGYEQYF.

The chain combines TRBV19 with TRBJ1-4; 9 bases align to TRBD1. From germline, CDR1 is LNHDA and CDR2 SQIVND (reference sequence). The CDR3 is made up of 14 amino acids. V shed 6 bases, J shed 3 bases, and the junction held 2 bases outside the gene matches. CDR3 DNA: TGTGCCAGTAGGGGACAGGGTGCTAATGAAAAACTGTTTTTT. This sequence encodes CASRGQGANEKLFF.

The rearrangement uses TRBV18 and TRBJ1-1; D is unclear. Germline CDR1 is KGHSH and CDR2 is LQKENI. The CDR3 contains 12 residues. Trimming took 6 bases from V and 6 from J, leaving 11 bases between them. The CDR3 is CASSPQEAEAFF. The DNA of the CDR3 is TGTGCCAGCTCGCCGCAAGAGGCTGAAGCTTTCTTT.

This sequence joins TRBV2 and TRBJ2-7; D remains unclear. V dropped 8 bases and J dropped 6 bases, with 8 bases sitting between them. CDR3 length: 10 amino acids. Per the germline V gene, CDR1 is SNHLY and CDR2 is FYNNEI. Written as DNA, the CDR3 is TGTGCCAGCTCAGCGCGCGAGCAGTACTTC. This sequence encodes CASSAREQYF.

The rearrangement uses TRBV18 and TRBJ2-3, with D uncertain. The germline CDR1 and CDR2 sequences are KGHSH and LQKENI. The CDR3 runs 14 residues. Trimming removed 3 bases at V and 0 bases at J, with 7 bases between. The CDR3 loop reads CASSPLPSTDTQYF. As DNA, the CDR3 is TGTGCCAGCTCACCTCTTCCTAGCACAGATACGCAGTATTTT.

The J gene is TRBJ2-1, the V gene TRBV10-1, with TRBD2 matching 12 bases. The CDR3 covers 18 residues. V shed 6 bases and J 4 bases; nucleotides not matched to a gene: 13. Germline lookup yields CDR1 WNHNN and CDR2 SYGVQD (reference sequence). As DNA, the CDR3 is TGCGCCAGCAGCGTATCCATCCCTAGCGGGAGGGCTTACAATGAGCAGTTCTTC. It yields the protein CASSVSIPSGRAYNEQFF.

The rearrangement links TRBV29-1 to TRBJ1-1; D is unresolved. This CDR3 is built from 13 residues. CDR1 and CDR2 from the germline V gene are SQVTM and ANQGSEA. Trimming left V 8 bases short and J 4 bases short, with 17 bases between. The CDR3: CSTLSTAGTEAFF. CDR3 coding DNA: TGCAGCACACTCAGTACAGCCGGCACTGAAGCTTTCTTT. Using reference TRBV29-1 and TRBJ1-1 for the parts outside the CDR3, the full variable domain is SAVISQKPSRDICQRGTSLTIQCQVDSQVTMMFWYRQQPGQSLTLIATANQGSEATYESGFVIDKFPISRPNLTFSTLTVSNMSPEDSSIYLCSTLSTAGTEAFFGQGTRLTVV.

This chain links TRBV19 with TRBJ2-5; 8 bases align to TRBD2. The CDR3 sequence is 16 residues long. V lost 3 bases to trimming and J lost 2 bases; unmatched junction nucleotides: 8. Per the germline V gene, CDR1 is LNHDA and CDR2 is SQIVND (reference sequence). In DNA form, the CDR3 reads TGTGCCAGTAGTATTGGGCGGGAGGCCGAACAAGAGACCCAGTACTTC. Translated, it gives CASSIGREAEQETQYF.

This chain links TRBV18 with TRBJ1-1; D ambiguous. The CDR3 extends over 15 amino acids. The V and J ends lost 4 bases and 0 bases respectively, with 12 bases between them. CDR1 and CDR2 (germline): KGHSH, LQKENI. CDR3 nucleotides: TGTGCCAGCTCACGGCCAGAACAAATGAACACTGAAGCTTTCTTT. Translation: CASSRPEQMNTEAFF.

The V call is TRBV7-8, the J call TRBJ2-5; TRBD1 agrees at 9 bases. V lost 5 bases, J lost 2 bases, and 12 bases stayed unmatched. The V gene's germline CDR1 is SGHVS and CDR2 FQNEAQ. The CDR3 contains 17 residues. Here the CDR3 DNA reads TGTGCCAGCAGCCACGGGCCGGGACAGGGTAAACAAGAGACCCAGTACTTC. Its protein is CASSHGPGQGKQETQYF.

This clone showed up just once. The chain uses TRBV30 and TRBJ2-1; possible D gene TRBD2, 6 bases. V lost 0 bases to trimming and J lost 0 bases, with 12 bases between them. There are 16 residues in the CDR3. Germline V lookup: CDR1 GTSNPN, CDR2 SVGIG (reference sequence). The CDR3 loop is CAWSVPPRGSYNEQFF. The DNA of the CDR3 is TGTGCCTGGAGTGTACCCCCGCGGGGCTCCTACAATGAGCAGTTCTTC.

This clone was detected only once. This chain connects TRBV10-3 to TRBJ1-3; D gene ambiguous. The CDR3 contains 14 residues. Deletions cut 6 bases from V and 0 bases from J, with 9 bases between. CDR1 and CDR2 from the germline V gene are ENHRY and SYGVKD. The CDR3 DNA reads TGTGCCATCAGAAGTGACAACTCTGGAAACACCATATATTTT. It yields the protein CAIRSDNSGNTIYF.

V gene TRBV28 combines with J gene TRBJ1-5, with a tentative D call TRBD1 (5 bases). V dropped 2 bases and J dropped 2 bases, with 10 bases sitting between them. The CDR3 is 15 residues long. Per germline, CDR1 MDHEN and CDR2 SYDVKM. The DNA for the CDR3 is TGTGCCAGCAGTTTACCTCCCAGGGGCAATCAGCCCCAGCATTTT. Residues: CASSLPPRGNQPQHF.

This sequence joins TRBV5-5 and TRBJ2-1; 12 positions agree with TRBD2. Trimming at V came to 8 bases and at J to 7 bases, leaving 10 bases not matched to a gene. The CDR3 spans 15 residues. Looked up from germline, CDR1 is SGHKS and CDR2 is YYEKEE (reference sequence). The CDR3 DNA reads as TGTGCCAGTAGCCCGGCGACTAGCGGGAGAAATGAGCAGTTCTTC. It yields the protein CASSPATSGRNEQFF.

CDR3 region: CASSVAVGTSGSSPYNEQFF. The CDR3, as DNA: TGTGCCAGCAGCGTAGCGGTAGGGACTAGCGGGAGTTCGCCCTACAATGAGCAGTTCTTC. The V and J genes are TRBV9 and TRBJ2-1; 14 bases map to TRBD2. Germline-derived CDR1 and CDR2 are SGDLS and YYNGEE. Trimming at V came to 0 bases and at J to 2 bases, leaving 10 bases not matched to a gene. This CDR3 has 20 amino acids.

Remarks on this clone: Germline and junction disagree at one end, which may indicate a read error. The rearrangement links TRBV14 to TRBJ2-7, with 7 bases lining up with TRBD2. The CDR3 spans 13 residues. CDR1 and CDR2 from the germline V gene are SGHDN and FVKESK. The CDR3, as DNA: TGTGCCAGCAACCAAGGACTAGGAGACGAGCAGTACTTC. Its protein is CASNQGLGDEQYF.

This clone was observed a single time. For the CDR3, the DNA is TGTGCCACCTTAGGGGCGGTCTATGGCTACACCTTC. This gives the protein CATLGAVYGYTF. The V and J genes are TRBV2 and TRBJ1-2, with D possibly matching TRBD1 (5 bases). The CDR3 has 12 amino acids. V was clipped by 10 bases and J by 4 bases, with 13 bases between them. In germline, CDR1 is SNHLY, CDR2 FYNNEI.

The chain employs TRBV5-8 and TRBJ2-2, with D tentatively TRBD2 (5 bases). CDR3 length: 16 amino acids. V was clipped by 4 bases and J by 9 bases, with 22 bases between them. In germline, CDR1 is SGHTS, CDR2 YDEGEE. The CDR3 coding sequence is TGTGCCAGCAGCCCGCGCCCCCAAACACCGGGGAGGGAGCTGTTTTTT. Translating it yields CASSPRPQTPGRELFF.

The chain employs TRBV7-2 and TRBJ2-7; TRBD1 is a possible D gene (6 bases). From germline, CDR1 is SGHTA and CDR2 FQGNSA. Trimming took 2 bases from V and 6 from J, leaving 20 bases between them. The CDR3 runs to 16 residues. As DNA, the CDR3 is TGTGCCAGCAGCTTACCTAGCAGGGGTGATTTGTCCGAGCAGTACTTC. Protein: CASSLPSRGDLSEQYF.

The chain carries TRBV27 and TRBJ2-7, with 7 bases matching TRBD2. The CDR3 spans 15 residues. The germline CDR1 and CDR2 sequences are MNHEY and SMNVEV (reference sequence). Germline trimming cut 6 bases from V and 3 bases from J; bases unmatched to any gene: 11. In nucleotides, the CDR3 is TGTGCCAGCAGCTGGGAGGGTACAGCGGACTACGAGCAGTACTTC. This sequence encodes CASSWEGTADYEQYF.

V gene TRBV2 combines with J gene TRBJ2-2, with D possibly TRBD1 on 7 matching bases. Germline-derived CDR1 and CDR2 are SNHLY and FYNNEI. The CDR3 runs 14 residues. The V gene lost 10 bases and the J gene lost 6 bases, with 18 bases spanning the gap. CDR3 loop: CAISGAGGSGELFF. The CDR3 DNA is TGTGCCATCTCGGGGGCAGGGGGGTCCGGGGAGCTGTTTTTT.

The chain recombines TRBV10-3 with TRBJ1-1; 8 bases match TRBD1. Germline assignment: CDR1 ENHRY and CDR2 SYGVKD. CDR3 length: 13 amino acids. The J segment lost 6 bases and the V segment lost 6 bases, leaving 6 bases of the junction unmatched. The CDR3: CAIRPTGEAEAFF. The CDR3 DNA is TGTGCCATCAGACCGACAGGGGAGGCTGAAGCTTTCTTT.

The chain combines TRBV19 with TRBJ2-3; 8 nucleotides align to TRBD2. The V gene's germline CDR1 is LNHDA and CDR2 SQIVND (reference sequence). Trimming took 5 bases from V and 5 from J; bases not matched to a gene: 9. The CDR3 totals 15 residues. The CDR3 region is CASSFSRGGQDTQYF. The CDR3 DNA reads TGTGCCAGTAGTTTCTCACGGGGGGGCCAAGATACGCAGTATTTT.

The chain carries TRBV6-6 and TRBJ1-4; 11 bases agree with TRBD1. V lost 5 bases and J lost 8; bases outside the gene matches: 7. This CDR3 is built from 15 residues. CDR1 is MNHNY and CDR2 is SVGAGI in the germline V gene (reference sequence). Here the CDR3 reads CASSMGQGVDEKLFF. CDR3 nucleotide sequence: TGTGCCAGCAGTATGGGACAGGGGGTAGACGAAAAACTGTTTTTT.

This clone has more than one count but fewer than ten. The chain recombines TRBV2 with TRBJ2-7; D possibly corresponds to TRBD2 (5 bases). This CDR3 comprises 14 residues. The V end was cut by 6 bases, the J end by 4 bases, with 16 bases between. The germline gives CDR1 SNHLY, CDR2 FYNNEI. The CDR3, as DNA: TGTGCCAGCAGGGGGAGACTACCTGGGTACGAGCAGTACTTC. Residues: CASRGRLPGYEQYF.

The count of this clone is one. This chain uses TRBV5-6 with TRBJ2-7; D possibly corresponds to TRBD1 (6 bases). The CDR3 length is 17 residues. Trimming took 6 bases from V and 0 from J, leaving 22 bases between them. Looked up from germline, CDR1 is SGHDT and CDR2 is YYEEEE. CDR3 bases: TGTGCCAGCACCTTTCGGACCACGGGACACATCTCCTACGAGCAGTACTTC. It is translated as CASTFRTTGHISYEQYF.